The 24 T cell receptor beta chains below were found in one sample sequenced in a study of cytomegalovirus exposure and HLA in healthy donors. Use of 60 Vbeta and 13 Jbeta primers characterized the PCR. Profiled with immunoSEQ multiplex PCR; TCRdb holds only in-frame clones, not every one. The table includes around 150,000 clones, roughly nine tenths detected once. Sequencing input: PBMCs. These receptors all come from a woman aged 25-40 years in good health and CMV-seronegative.

The DNA of the CDR3 is TGTGCCAGCGGCAACGGAGGGCCGGGTTACAATGAGCAGTTCTTC. Translated: CASGNGGPGYNEQFF. J is TRBJ2-1 and V is TRBV27, with a tentative D call TRBD2 (6 bases). Per the germline V gene, CDR1 is MNHEY and CDR2 is SMNVEV (reference sequence). The germline V and J ends were trimmed by 8 bases and 4 bases, with 18 bases remaining between them. The CDR3 sequence is 15 residues long.

The chain links TRBV6-6 to TRBJ2-7, with D possibly being TRBD2 (5 bases). The CDR3 loop spans 13 amino acids. V lost 5 bases and J 3 bases, leaving 11 bases between the germline ends. Germline V gene sequence: CDR1 MNHNY, CDR2 SVGAGI (reference sequence). The CDR3 DNA is TGTGCCAGCAGTGGTCGCGGAGGCTACGAGCAGTACTTC. Translated: CASSGRGGYEQYF.

J is TRBJ2-7 and V is TRBV4-1, with 13 bases identical to TRBD2. V lost 0 bases and J lost 3; bases outside the gene matches: 14. CDR1 and CDR2 (germline): MGHRA, YSYEKL. CDR3 length equals 20 residues. The CDR3 DNA reads TGCGCCAGCAGCCAAGAAACGGGGGCCCGGACTAGCGGGAGCGGCTACGAGCAGTACTTC. Encoded protein: CASSQETGARTSGSGYEQYF.

The CDR3 nucleotides are TGTGCCAGCAGTCCGAAAGGCCCAGGATCTGAAGCTTTCTTT. It specifies CASSPKGPGSEAFF. The V gene is TRBV27, the J gene TRBJ1-1; D is unresolved. The ends were cut back, 5 bases at V and 6 bases at J, with 16 bases in the middle. The V gene's germline CDR1 is MNHEY and CDR2 SMNVEV (reference sequence). CDR3 length: 14 residues.

About this clone itself: Germline and junction disagree at one end, which may indicate a read error. This chain joins TRBV2 and TRBJ2-1; D gene ambiguous. The CDR3 extends over 13 amino acids. Germline lookup yields CDR1 SNHLY and CDR2 FYNNEI. CDR3 in amino acids: CASSKNKFNGQFF. The CDR3 DNA reads TGTGCCAGCAGTAAAAACAAGTTCAATGGGCAGTTCTTC.

CDR3 loop: CAWSVVAFSSYEQYF. The DNA of the CDR3 is TGTGCCTGGAGTGTCGTAGCGTTTAGCTCCTACGAGCAGTACTTC. This chain joins TRBV30 and TRBJ2-7; D might be TRBD2 (5 bases). Trimming stripped 0 bases from V and 0 bases from J, with 12 bases between. Germline lookup yields CDR1 GTSNPN and CDR2 SVGIG (reference sequence). The CDR3 length is 15 residues.

About this clone itself: This CDR3 is also generated by other DNA sequences in the sample. J is TRBJ2-3 and V is TRBV2; TRBD2 aligns across 7 bases. This CDR3 has 14 residues. The junction had 7 bases not matched to a gene; V was cut back by 8 bases and J by 2 bases. CDR1 and CDR2 (germline): SNHLY, FYNNEI. As DNA, the CDR3 is TGTGCCAGCGTGGCTAGCGGCGACACAGATACGCAGTATTTT. Its translation: CASVASGDTDTQYF.

CDR3: CASSSPGTGDHYTF. The CDR3 region has the DNA TGCGCCAGCAGCTCCCCCGGGACAGGGGACCACTACACCTTC. The chain recombines TRBV4-1 with TRBJ1-2; 10 bases agree with TRBD1. The CDR3 is 14 amino acids. From germline, CDR1 is MGHRA and CDR2 YSYEKL. V was clipped by 5 bases and J by 10 bases; unmatched bases: 10.

The chain carries TRBV6-4 and TRBJ1-2; D is unclear. Trimming shortened V by 6 bases and J by 8 bases, and 19 bases separated the two germline ends. In germline, CDR1 is MRHNA, CDR2 SNTAGT. The CDR3 consists of 14 residues. The CDR3 is CASSPGPRAGGYTF. CDR3 nucleotides: TGTGCCAGCAGCCCAGGACCCCGGGCGGGGGGCTACACCTTC.

The chain employs TRBV7-3 and TRBJ2-7, with 10 bases aligning to TRBD2. Germline CDR1 is SGHTA and CDR2 is FQGTGA. This CDR3 spans 12 amino acids. The trim removed 10 bases at V and 2 bases at J, leaving 2 bases unmatched. CDR3 amino acids: CAKSGRAYEQYF. Here the CDR3 DNA reads TGTGCCAAGAGCGGGAGGGCCTACGAGCAGTACTTC.

The chain has TRBV25-1 and TRBJ2-7, with 8 bases fitting TRBD2. V dropped 10 bases and J dropped 6; count of bases not matched to a gene: 14. This CDR3 spans 14 amino acids. Germline-derived CDR1 and CDR2 are MGHDK and SYGVNS. The CDR3 reads CATRRERGLGEQYF. The CDR3 DNA follows: TGTGCCACCCGAAGGGAGCGGGGGCTTGGCGAGCAGTACTTC.

The V and J genes are TRBV4-3 and TRBJ2-3, with TRBD1 identical over 8 bases. V was pared by 1 base and J by 8 bases, with 5 bases of the junction left unmatched. Germline CDR1 reads LGHNA; CDR2 reads YSLEER. This CDR3 comprises 14 residues. This CDR3 reads CASSQGVQGGTQYF. The CDR3 coding sequence is TGCGCCAGCAGCCAAGGCGTACAGGGGGGTACGCAGTATTTT.

This clone was recorded once. The V gene is TRBV2, the J gene TRBJ2-2; 11 nucleotides match TRBD2. The CDR3 is made up of 20 amino acids. Per germline, CDR1 SNHLY and CDR2 FYNNEI. J was trimmed by 0 bases and V by 5 bases; bases with no gene match: 14. This chain's CDR3 is CASSKKRQTSGNANTGELFF. Written as DNA, the CDR3 is TGTGCCAGCAGTAAAAAGCGCCAGACTAGCGGGAACGCGAACACCGGGGAGCTGTTTTTT.

The chain employs TRBV4-3 and TRBJ1-2; possibly TRBD1 for D (5 bases). V lost 4 bases and J lost 2, with 14 bases in between. The CDR3 totals 15 residues. Germline CDR1 LGHNA, CDR2 YSLEER. The CDR3 nucleotides are TGCGCCAGCAGCCGAGAAAACTCAGGGAACTATGGCTACACCTTC. The encoded protein is CASSRENSGNYGYTF.

V and J are TRBV5-1 and TRBJ2-7; 7 bases line up with TRBD1. This CDR3 spans 15 amino acids. Germline loops: CDR1 SGHRS, CDR2 YFSETQ. V shed 4 bases, J shed 0 bases, and the junction held 7 bases outside the gene matches. The CDR3 region has the DNA TGCGCCAGCAGCAGAAACGGACAGGACTCCTACGAGCAGTACTTC. Encoded protein: CASSRNGQDSYEQYF. The variable domain in full, completed from reference TRBV5-1 and TRBJ2-7, reads KAGVTQTPRYLIKTRGQQVTLSCSPISGHRSVSWYQQTPGQGLQFLFEYFSETQRNKGNFPGRFSGRQFSNSRSEMNVSTLELGDSALYLCASSRNGQDSYEQYFGPGTRLTVT.

The gene calls are TRBV7-9 and TRBJ1-4; D is undetermined. There are 17 residues in the CDR3. V was clipped by 4 bases and J by 4 bases, with 19 bases between them. The germline CDR1 and CDR2 sequences are SEHNR and FQNEAQ (reference sequence). The CDR3 spells CASSSQLAPTLNEKLFF. Here the CDR3 DNA reads TGTGCCAGCAGCTCCCAATTAGCTCCCACCCTTAATGAAAAACTGTTTTTT.

This clone was detected only a few times. The chain recombines TRBV6-6 with TRBJ1-2; possible D gene TRBD1, 6 bases. The V and J ends lost 2 bases and 1 base respectively, with 11 bases between them. The length of the CDR3 is 15 residues. Germline values: CDR1 MNHNY, CDR2 SVGAGI (reference sequence). The CDR3 nucleotides read TGTGCCAGCAGTTACCCGGACAGTTTTAACTATGGCTACACCTTC. Its translation: CASSYPDSFNYGYTF.

The chain combines TRBV4-1 with TRBJ1-1; D call uncertain. Trimming shortened V by 4 bases and J by 0 bases, and 12 bases separated the two germline ends. This CDR3 spans 15 amino acids. Per the germline V gene, CDR1 is MGHRA and CDR2 is YSYEKL. This CDR3 is CASSPSEGLNTEAFF. In nucleotides, the CDR3 is TGCGCCAGCAGCCCATCGGAGGGTCTGAACACTGAAGCTTTCTTT.

The chain employs TRBV16 and TRBJ1-2; no clear D gene. Trimming left V 5 bases short and J 4 bases short, with 5 bases between. Germline loops: CDR1 KGHSY, CDR2 FQNENV. This CDR3 contains 11 residues. The CDR3 region is CASSNSYGYTF. CDR3 nucleotides: TGTGCCAGCAGCAACAGCTATGGCTACACCTTC. The entire variable domain, with the rest obtained from reference TRBV16 and TRBJ1-2, is as follows: GEEVAQTPKHLVRGEGQKAKLYCAPIKGHSYVFWYQQVLKNEFKFLISFQNENVFDETGMPKERFSAKCLPNSPCSLEIQATKLEDSAVYFCASSNSYGYTFGSGTRLTVV.

This sequence joins TRBV5-8 and TRBJ1-2; 7 bases match TRBD1. CDR3 length: 17 residues. The germline V gene encodes CDR1 SGHTS and CDR2 YDEGEE. V lost 3 bases to trimming and J lost 2 bases; unmatched junction nucleotides: 13. The CDR3 sequence is CASSWTRKGALNYGYTF. CDR3 in DNA: TGTGCCAGCAGCTGGACGAGGAAGGGGGCACTAAACTATGGCTACACCTTC.

The chain carries TRBV28 and TRBJ2-1, with TRBD1 matching over 7 bases. CDR1 MDHEN and CDR2 SYDVKM come from the germline V gene. The CDR3 runs to 13 residues. The J segment lost 7 bases and the V segment lost 5 bases, leaving 5 bases of the junction unmatched. The CDR3 DNA follows: TGTGCCAGCAGTGGCCACAGGGGAAATGAGCAGTTCTTC. It translates to CASSGHRGNEQFF.

The chain is built from TRBV10-3 and TRBJ1-1; D possibly corresponds to TRBD1 (5 bases). Looked up from germline, CDR1 is ENHRY and CDR2 is SYGVKD. V lost 3 bases and J lost 4, with 6 bases in between. This CDR3 contains 12 residues. The CDR3 region has the DNA TGTGCCATCAGTGACGGGGGCACTGAAGCTTTCTTT. Its protein product is CAISDGGTEAFF.

The genes are TRBV5-1 and TRBJ2-5, with D possibly being TRBD2 (6 bases). The length of the CDR3 is 13 residues. Trimming removed 0 bases at V and 4 bases at J, with 7 bases between. The germline V gene encodes CDR1 SGHRS and CDR2 YFSETQ. The CDR3: CASSLGGGETQYF. In DNA, the CDR3 is TGCGCCAGCAGCTTGGGGGGAGGAGAGACCCAGTACTTC.

The rearrangement uses TRBV27 and TRBJ2-7; maybe TRBD1 (6 bases). Trimming removed 6 bases from V and 0 bases from J, with 15 bases in between. Per germline, CDR1 MNHEY and CDR2 SMNVEV (reference sequence). The CDR3 length is 15 residues. As DNA, the CDR3 is TGTGCCAGCAGAGGAGGACAGCTTGTCTCCTACGAGCAGTACTTC. It codes for CASRGGQLVSYEQYF.